The 3 T cell receptor beta chains listed next were all sequenced from one sample in a study of shared clonotypes between healthy human individuals. CD8 cells classed as naive were CD45RO-negative and positively selected for CCR7, excluding terminally differentiated effector memory CD45RA+ cells. This table comes from immunoSEQ multiplex PCR, and its TCRdb copy is limited to in-frame clones, with some not included. The sample has approximately 2,000,000 clones; over 85% are singletons. Sequences were obtained from naive CD8+ T cells from PBMCs. The receptors originated from a man aged 18 to 29 in good health. Some clones in this sample may be carry-over from other donors' samples.

This clone was found a few times. The chain carries TRBV19 and TRBJ1-4; D call uncertain. This CDR3 is 14 amino acids long. V dropped 3 bases and J dropped 8 bases, with 13 bases sitting between them. Germline V gene data show CDR1 as LNHDA and CDR2 as SQIVND (reference sequence). The CDR3, as DNA: TGTGCCAGTAGTATGCCTTCCATCGGGGAAAAACTGTTTTTT. This codes for CASSMPSIGEKLFF.

The chain is built from TRBV7-2 and TRBJ2-7, with no clear D. V was pared by 3 bases and J by 2 bases, with 14 bases between. This CDR3 spans 15 amino acids. The germline CDR1 and CDR2 sequences are SGHTA and FQGNSA. The CDR3, as DNA: TGTGCCAGCAGCTTTTTCGGGTTTGAGACCTACGAGCAGTACTTC. Its translation: CASSFFGFETYEQYF.

V usage is TRBV25-1 and J usage is TRBJ2-5; no clear D. There are 18 residues in the CDR3. Trimming removed 0 bases from V and 0 bases from J, with 17 bases in between. Germline V gene sequence: CDR1 MGHDK, CDR2 SYGVNS. CDR3 loop: CASSEYIHSPKYQETQYF. For the CDR3, the DNA is TGTGCCAGCAGTGAATATATTCATAGTCCGAAGTACCAAGAGACCCAGTACTTC.